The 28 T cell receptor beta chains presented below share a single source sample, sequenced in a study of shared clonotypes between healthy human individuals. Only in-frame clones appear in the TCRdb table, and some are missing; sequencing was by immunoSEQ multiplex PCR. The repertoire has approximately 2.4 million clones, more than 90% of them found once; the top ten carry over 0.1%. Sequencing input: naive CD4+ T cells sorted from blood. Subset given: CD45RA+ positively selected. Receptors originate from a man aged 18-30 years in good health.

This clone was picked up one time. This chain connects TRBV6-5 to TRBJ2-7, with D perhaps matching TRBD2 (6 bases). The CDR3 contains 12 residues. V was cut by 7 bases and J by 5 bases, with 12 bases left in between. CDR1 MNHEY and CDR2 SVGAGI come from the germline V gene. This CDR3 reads CASTRTGDEQYF. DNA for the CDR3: TGTGCCAGCACAAGAACGGGGGACGAGCAGTACTTC.

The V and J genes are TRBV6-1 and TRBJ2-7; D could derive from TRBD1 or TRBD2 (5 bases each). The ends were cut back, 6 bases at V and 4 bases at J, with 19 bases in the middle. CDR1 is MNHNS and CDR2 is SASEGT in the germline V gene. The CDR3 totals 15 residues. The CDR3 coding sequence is TGTGCCAGCAGAGGGGCTAGCTTCCTTAGGTACGAGCAGTACTTC. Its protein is CASRGASFLRYEQYF.

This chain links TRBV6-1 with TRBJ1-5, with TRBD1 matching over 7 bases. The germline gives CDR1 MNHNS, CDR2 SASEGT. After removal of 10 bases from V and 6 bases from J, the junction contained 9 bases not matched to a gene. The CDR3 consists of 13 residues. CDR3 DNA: TGTGCCACCGGTCAGGGGGGGATTCAGCCCCAGCATTTT. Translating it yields CATGQGGIQPQHF.

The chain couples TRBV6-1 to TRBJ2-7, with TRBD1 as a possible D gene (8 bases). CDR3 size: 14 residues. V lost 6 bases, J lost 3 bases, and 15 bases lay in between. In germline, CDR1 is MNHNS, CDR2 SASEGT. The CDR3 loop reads CASSLTGEGYEQYF. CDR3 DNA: TGTGCCAGCAGCCTGACAGGGGAGGGCTACGAGCAGTACTTC.

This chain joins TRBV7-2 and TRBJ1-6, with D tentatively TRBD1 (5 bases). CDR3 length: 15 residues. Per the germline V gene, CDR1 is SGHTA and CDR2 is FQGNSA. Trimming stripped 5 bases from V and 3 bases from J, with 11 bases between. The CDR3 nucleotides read TGTGCCAGCAGCCCCGGACAAATCTATAATTCACCCCTCCACTTT. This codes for CASSPGQIYNSPLHF.

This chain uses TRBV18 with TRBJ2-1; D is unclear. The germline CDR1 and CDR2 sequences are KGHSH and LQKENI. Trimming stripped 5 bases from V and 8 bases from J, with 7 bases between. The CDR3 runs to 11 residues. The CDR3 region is CASSEDYEQFF. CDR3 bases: TGTGCCAGCTCAGAAGACTATGAGCAGTTCTTC.

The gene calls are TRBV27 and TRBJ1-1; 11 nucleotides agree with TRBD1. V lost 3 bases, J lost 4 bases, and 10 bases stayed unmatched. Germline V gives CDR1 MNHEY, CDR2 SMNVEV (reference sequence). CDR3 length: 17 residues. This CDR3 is CASSFRGTGGQGTEAFF. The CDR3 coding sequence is TGTGCCAGCAGTTTCCGGGGGACAGGGGGACAGGGCACTGAAGCTTTCTTT.

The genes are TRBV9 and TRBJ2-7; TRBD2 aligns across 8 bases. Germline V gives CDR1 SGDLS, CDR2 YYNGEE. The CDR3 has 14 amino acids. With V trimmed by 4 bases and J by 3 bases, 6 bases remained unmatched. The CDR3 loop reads CASSSSTSGYEQYF. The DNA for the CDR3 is TGTGCCAGCAGCTCCTCTACTAGCGGCTACGAGCAGTACTTC.

CDR3 loop: CASSESGIPGNTIYF. CDR3 coding DNA: TGTGCCAGCAGTGAATCTGGGATTCCAGGAAACACCATATATTTT. V usage is TRBV2 and J usage is TRBJ1-3; D gene ambiguous. Germline V gene sequence: CDR1 SNHLY, CDR2 FYNNEI. V was shortened by 2 bases and J by 4 bases, with 12 bases between the two germline ends. The CDR3 sequence is 15 residues long.

The CDR3, as DNA: TGTGCCAGCAGTACCCAGGGGCTTGGCTACACCTTC. Its translation: CASSTQGLGYTF. The rearrangement links TRBV6-1 to TRBJ1-2, with D perhaps matching TRBD1 (6 bases). CDR3 size: 12 residues. Germline V gene lookup returns CDR1 MNHNS and CDR2 SASEGT. The ends were cut back, 5 bases at V and 7 bases at J, with 11 bases in the middle.

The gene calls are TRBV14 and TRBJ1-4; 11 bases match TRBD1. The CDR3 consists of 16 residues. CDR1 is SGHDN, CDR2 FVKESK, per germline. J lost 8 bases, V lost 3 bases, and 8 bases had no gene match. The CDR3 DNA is TGTGCCAGCAGCCATGACTCCGGGACAGGGGGGGAAAAACTGTTTTTT. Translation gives CASSHDSGTGGEKLFF.

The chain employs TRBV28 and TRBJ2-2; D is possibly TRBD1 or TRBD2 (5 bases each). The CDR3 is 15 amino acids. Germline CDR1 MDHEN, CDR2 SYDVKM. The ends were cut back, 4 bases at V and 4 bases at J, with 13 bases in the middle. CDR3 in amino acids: CASSSGDLSTGELFF. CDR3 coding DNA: TGTGCCAGCAGTTCCGGGGACCTCTCCACCGGGGAGCTGTTTTTT.

The DNA for the CDR3 is TGCGCCAGCAGCATAGGACCAGGCAACACTGAAGCTTTCTTT. Its protein product is CASSIGPGNTEAFF. The rearrangement uses TRBV5-1 and TRBJ1-1; the D is unclear. The germline gives CDR1 SGHRS, CDR2 YFSETQ. The CDR3 consists of 14 residues. The germline V and J ends were trimmed by 4 bases and 2 bases, with 12 bases remaining between them.

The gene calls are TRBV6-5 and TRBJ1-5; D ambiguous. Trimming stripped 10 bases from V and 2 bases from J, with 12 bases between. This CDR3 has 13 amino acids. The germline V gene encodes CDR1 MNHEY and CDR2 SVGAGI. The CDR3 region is CATQGGGNQPQHF. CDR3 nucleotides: TGTGCCACCCAAGGTGGGGGCAATCAGCCCCAGCATTTT.

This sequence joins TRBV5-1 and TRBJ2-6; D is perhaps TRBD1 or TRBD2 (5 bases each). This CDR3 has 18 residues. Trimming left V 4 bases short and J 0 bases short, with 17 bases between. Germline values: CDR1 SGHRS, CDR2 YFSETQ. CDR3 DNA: TGCGCCAGCAGCCACCTCCCGGGACGAAACTCTGGGGCCAACGTCCTGACTTTC. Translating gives CASSHLPGRNSGANVLTF.

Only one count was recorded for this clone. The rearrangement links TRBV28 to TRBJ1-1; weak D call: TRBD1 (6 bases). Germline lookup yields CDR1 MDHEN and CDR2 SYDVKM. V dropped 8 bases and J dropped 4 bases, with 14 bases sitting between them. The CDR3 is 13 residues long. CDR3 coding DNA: TGTGCCAGCGGTAGGACAGATACCACTGAAGCTTTCTTT. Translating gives CASGRTDTTEAFF.

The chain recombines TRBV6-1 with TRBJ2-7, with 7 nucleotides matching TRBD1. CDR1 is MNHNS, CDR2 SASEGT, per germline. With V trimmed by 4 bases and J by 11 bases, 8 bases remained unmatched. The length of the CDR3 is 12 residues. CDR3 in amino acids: CASSGHRGPEYF. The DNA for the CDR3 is TGTGCCAGCAGTGGTCATAGGGGGCCGGAGTACTTC.

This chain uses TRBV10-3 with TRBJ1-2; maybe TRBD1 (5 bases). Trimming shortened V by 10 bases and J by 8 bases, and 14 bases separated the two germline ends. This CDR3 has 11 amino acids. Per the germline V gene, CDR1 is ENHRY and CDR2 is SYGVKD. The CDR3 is CATTGTRGYTF. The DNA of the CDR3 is TGTGCCACTACCGGGACGCGCGGCTACACCTTC.

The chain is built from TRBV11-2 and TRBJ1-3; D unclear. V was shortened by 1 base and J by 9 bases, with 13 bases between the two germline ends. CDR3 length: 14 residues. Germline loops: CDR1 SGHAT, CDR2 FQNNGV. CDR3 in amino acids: CASSLASSMGTIYF. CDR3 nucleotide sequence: TGTGCCAGCAGCTTAGCCTCCTCAATGGGCACCATATATTTT.

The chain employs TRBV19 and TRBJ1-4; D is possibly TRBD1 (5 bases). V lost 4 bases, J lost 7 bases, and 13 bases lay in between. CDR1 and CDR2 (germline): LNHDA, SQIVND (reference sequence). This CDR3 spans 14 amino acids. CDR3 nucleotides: TGTGCCAGTAGTAGGGGGGACCTTTCTGAAAAACTGTTTTTT. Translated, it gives CASSRGDLSEKLFF.

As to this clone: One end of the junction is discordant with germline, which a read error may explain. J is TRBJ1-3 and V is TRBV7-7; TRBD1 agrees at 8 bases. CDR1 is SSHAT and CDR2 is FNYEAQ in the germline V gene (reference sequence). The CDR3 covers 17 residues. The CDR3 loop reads CASSFGAGGASGNTIYF. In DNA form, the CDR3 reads TGTGCTAGCAGCTTTGGGGCAGGGGGCGCTTCTGGAAACACCATATATTTT.

The CDR3 coding sequence is TGTGCCATCAGGAAGGGATTAAACCACAATGAGCAGTTCTTC. Protein product: CAIRKGLNHNEQFF. The J gene is TRBJ2-1, the V gene TRBV10-3; D uncertain. CDR3 length: 14 amino acids. CDR1 and CDR2 from the germline V gene are ENHRY and SYGVKD. Between the trimmed V and J ends, which lost 6 bases and 5 bases, there was a span of 14 bases.

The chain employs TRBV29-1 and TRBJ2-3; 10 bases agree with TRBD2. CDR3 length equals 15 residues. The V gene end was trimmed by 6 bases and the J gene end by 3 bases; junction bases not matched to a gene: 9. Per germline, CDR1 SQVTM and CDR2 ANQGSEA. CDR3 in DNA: TGCAGCGTCCAGGGTACTAGCGGGATGACAGATACGCAGTATTTT. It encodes CSVQGTSGMTDTQYF.

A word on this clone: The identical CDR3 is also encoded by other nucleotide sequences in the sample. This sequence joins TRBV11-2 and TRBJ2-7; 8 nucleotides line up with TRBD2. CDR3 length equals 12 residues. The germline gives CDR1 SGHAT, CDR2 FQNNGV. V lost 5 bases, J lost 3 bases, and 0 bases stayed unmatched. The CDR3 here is CASSLAGYEQYF. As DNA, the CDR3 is TGTGCCAGCAGCCTAGCGGGCTACGAGCAGTACTTC.

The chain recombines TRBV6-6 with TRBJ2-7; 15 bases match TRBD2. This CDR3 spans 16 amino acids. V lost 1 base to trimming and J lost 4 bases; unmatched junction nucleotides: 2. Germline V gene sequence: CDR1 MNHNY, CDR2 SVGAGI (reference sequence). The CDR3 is CASSYLGLAGGYEQYF. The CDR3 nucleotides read TGTGCCAGCAGTTACTTAGGACTAGCGGGGGGGTACGAGCAGTACTTC.

For the CDR3, the DNA is TGTGCCAGCAGTTCCGCGGCACCTGGGAATGAGCAGTTCTTC. It specifies CASSSAAPGNEQFF. The V gene is TRBV7-2, the J gene TRBJ2-1; D is unclear. Germline CDR1 reads SGHTA; CDR2 reads FQGNSA. CDR3 length: 14 residues. The V end lost 6 bases, the J end lost 7 bases, and 16 bases lay between the germline ends.

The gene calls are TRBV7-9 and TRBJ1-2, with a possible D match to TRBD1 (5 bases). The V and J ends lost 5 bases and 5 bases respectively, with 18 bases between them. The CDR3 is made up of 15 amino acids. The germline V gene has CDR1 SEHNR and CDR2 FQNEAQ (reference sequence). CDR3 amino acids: CASSPSGVLTYGYTF. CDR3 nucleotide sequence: TGTGCCAGCAGCCCCTCGGGGGTCCTCACATATGGCTACACCTTC.

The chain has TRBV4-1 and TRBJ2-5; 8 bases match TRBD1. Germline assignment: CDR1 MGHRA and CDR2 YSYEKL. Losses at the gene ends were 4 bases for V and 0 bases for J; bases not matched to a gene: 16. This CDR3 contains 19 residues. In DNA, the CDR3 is TGCGCCAGCAGCCCCGACAGGGGACGATTGCGGGACAACCAAGAGACCCAGTACTTC. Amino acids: CASSPDRGRLRDNQETQYF.